The clone carrying this TCR beta chain was detected only a few times. The length of the CDR3 is 16 residues. V lost 2 bases and J lost 7, with 17 bases in between. This entry comes from a study of identical twins. Template switching introduced a universal primer site, and the cDNA bore unique molecular identifiers. A single record per CDR3 protein comes from TCRdb applying MiXCR to the 5' RACE reads. The repertoire includes approximately 300,000 distinct CDR3 sequences, nearly 9.5% of them detected once, and roughly 7% sits in the top ten. The same sample was also used in a study of yellow fever vaccine responses in identical twins. Per that study: Twins' T cell vaccine responses reportedly looked partly convergent, partly personalized.

The chain is built from TRBV12-3 or TRBV12-4 and TRBJ1-4; possibly TRBD1 for D (6 bases). The clonotype originates from a woman aged 18-29 years in good health. The sequencing input was CD8+ T cells sorted from blood. The CDR3 loop is CASSLRARGGIEKLFF. In DNA form, the CDR3 reads TGTGCCAGCAGTTTAAGGGCCAGGGGTGGAATTGAAAAACTGTTTTTT.